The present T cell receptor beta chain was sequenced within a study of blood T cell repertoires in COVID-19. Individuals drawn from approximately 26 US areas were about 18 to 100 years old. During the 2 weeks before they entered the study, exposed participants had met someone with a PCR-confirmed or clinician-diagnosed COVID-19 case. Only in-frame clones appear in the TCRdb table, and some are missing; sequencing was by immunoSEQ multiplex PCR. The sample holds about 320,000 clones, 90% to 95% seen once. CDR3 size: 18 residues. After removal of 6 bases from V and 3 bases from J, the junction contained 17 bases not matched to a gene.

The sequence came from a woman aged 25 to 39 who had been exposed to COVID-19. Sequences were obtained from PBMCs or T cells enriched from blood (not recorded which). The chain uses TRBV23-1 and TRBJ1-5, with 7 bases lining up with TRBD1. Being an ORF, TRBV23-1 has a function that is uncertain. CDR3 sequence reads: CASSISHGTERFNQPQHF. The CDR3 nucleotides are TGCGCCAGCAGCATCTCGCATGGGACAGAAAGATTCAATCAGCCCCAGCATTTT.